This T cell receptor beta chain was recorded in a study of blood T cell repertoires in COVID-19. The germline V gene has CDR1 SGHVS and CDR2 FNYEAQ. This CDR3 has 13 residues. V lost 9 bases to trimming and J lost 1 base; unmatched junction nucleotides: 4. Produced via immunoSEQ multiplex PCR; TCRdb's table is partial and in-frame only. This table has more than 200,000 clones, 80% to 90% appearing once. The clonotype was recovered from a man under 40 in a cohort exposed to, infected with or recovered from COVID-19 (not recorded which). The material sequenced was PBMCs or T cells enriched from blood (not recorded which). V is TRBV7-6 and J is TRBJ2-5, with 8 positions matching TRBD2. CDR3 nucleotides: TGTGCCAGTCGGGGGGGCGCCCAAGAGACCCAGTACTTC. Its protein product is CASRGGAQETQYF.